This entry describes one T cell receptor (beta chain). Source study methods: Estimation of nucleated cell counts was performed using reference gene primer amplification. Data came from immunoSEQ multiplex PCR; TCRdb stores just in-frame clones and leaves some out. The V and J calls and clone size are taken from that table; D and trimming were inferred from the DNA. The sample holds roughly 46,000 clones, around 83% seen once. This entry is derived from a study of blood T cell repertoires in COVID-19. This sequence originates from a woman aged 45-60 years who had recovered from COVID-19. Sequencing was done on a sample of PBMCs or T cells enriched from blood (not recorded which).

The CDR3 loop reads CASIGAAMNTGELFF. The CDR3 nucleotides read TGTGCCAGCATTGGGGCAGCCATGAACACCGGGGAGCTGTTTTTT. The chain is built from TRBV2 and TRBJ2-2, with D maybe TRBD1 (5 bases). The CDR3 consists of 15 residues. V was clipped by 7 bases and J by 1 base, with 13 bases between them. The V gene's germline CDR1 is SNHLY and CDR2 FYNNEI.